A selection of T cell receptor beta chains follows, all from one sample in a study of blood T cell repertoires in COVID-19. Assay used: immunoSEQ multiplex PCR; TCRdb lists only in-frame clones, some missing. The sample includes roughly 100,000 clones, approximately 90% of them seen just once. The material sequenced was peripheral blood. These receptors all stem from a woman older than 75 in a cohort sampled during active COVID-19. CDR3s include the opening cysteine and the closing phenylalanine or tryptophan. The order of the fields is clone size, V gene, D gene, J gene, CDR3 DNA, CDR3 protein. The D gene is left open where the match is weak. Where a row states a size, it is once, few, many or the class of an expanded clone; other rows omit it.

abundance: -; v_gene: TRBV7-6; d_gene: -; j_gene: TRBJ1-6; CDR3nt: TGTGCCAGCAGCTTAATACAGAATAATTCACCCCTCCACTTT; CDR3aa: CASSLIQNNSPLHF
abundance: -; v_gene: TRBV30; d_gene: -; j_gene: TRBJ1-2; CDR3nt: TGTGCCTGGAGTACCCGAACAGGGTGGAGTGGCTACACCTTC; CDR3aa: CAWSTRTGWSGYTF
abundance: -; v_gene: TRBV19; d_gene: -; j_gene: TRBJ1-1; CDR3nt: TGTGCCAGTTCTGTCACAGGGAACACTGAAGCTTTCTTT; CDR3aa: CASSVTGNTEAFF
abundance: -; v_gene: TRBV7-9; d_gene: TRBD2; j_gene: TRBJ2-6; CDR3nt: TGTGCCAGCGGTGTACCGGGACTAGCGGGGGTGCCCGGGGCCAACGTCCTGACTTTC; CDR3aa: CASGVPGLAGVPGANVLTF
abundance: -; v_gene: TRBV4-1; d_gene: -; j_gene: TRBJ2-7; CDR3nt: TGCGCCAGCAGCCAAGATTACGGGTACGGGCAGTACTTC; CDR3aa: CASSQDYGYGQYF
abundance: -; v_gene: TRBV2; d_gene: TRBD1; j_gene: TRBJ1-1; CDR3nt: TGTGCCAGCGGCAGACAGGGGGCGATTGCTGAAGCTTTCTTT; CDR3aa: CASGRQGAIAEAFF
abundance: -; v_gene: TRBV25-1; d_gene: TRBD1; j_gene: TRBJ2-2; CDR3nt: TGTGCCAGCAGTGCCAGGACAGGGGAGCCACCGAACACCGGGGAGCTGTTTTTT; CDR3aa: CASSARTGEPPNTGELFF
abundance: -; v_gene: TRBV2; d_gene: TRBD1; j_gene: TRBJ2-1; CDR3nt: TGTGCCAGCAGTAGGGACAGGGGAGGCTCCAATGAGCAGTTCTTC; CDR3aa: CASSRDRGGSNEQFF
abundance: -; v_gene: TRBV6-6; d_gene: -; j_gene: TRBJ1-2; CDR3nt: TGTGCCAGCAGTTACTCGGATACCGCAGCGGGCTACACCTTC; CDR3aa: CASSYSDTAAGYTF
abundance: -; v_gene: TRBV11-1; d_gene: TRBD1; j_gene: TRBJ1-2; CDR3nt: TGTGCCAGCAGCTTCGCCCAGGGGGGTAACTATGGCTACACCTTC; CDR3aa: CASSFAQGGNYGYTF
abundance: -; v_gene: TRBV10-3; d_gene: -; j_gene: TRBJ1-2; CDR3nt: TGTGCCATCAGTGAGTCCCGGGGATCTAACTATGGCTACACCTTC; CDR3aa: CAISESRGSNYGYTF
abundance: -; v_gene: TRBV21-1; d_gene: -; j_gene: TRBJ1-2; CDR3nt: TGTGCCAGCAGACTACCGGGACAGAGATCTGGGGGGTACTACGGCTACACCTTC; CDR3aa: CASRLPGQRSGGYYGYTF
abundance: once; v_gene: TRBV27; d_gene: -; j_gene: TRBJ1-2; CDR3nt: TGTGCCAGCAGTTTAAGGGGATACGGCTACACCTTC; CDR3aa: CASSLRGYGYTF
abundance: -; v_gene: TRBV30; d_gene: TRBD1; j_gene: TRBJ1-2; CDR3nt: TGTGCCTGGAGTACGACAGGGTTCTATGGCTACACCTTC; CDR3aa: CAWSTTGFYGYTF
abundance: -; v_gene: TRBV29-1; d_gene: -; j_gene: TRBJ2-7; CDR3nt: TGCAGCGTTGTCCAGACATACGAGCAGTACTTC; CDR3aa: CSVVQTYEQYF
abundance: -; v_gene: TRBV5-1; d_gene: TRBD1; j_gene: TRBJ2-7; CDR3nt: TGCGCCAGCAGCTTGGCGCCGACAGGGCTTTACGAGCAGTACTTC; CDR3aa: CASSLAPTGLYEQYF
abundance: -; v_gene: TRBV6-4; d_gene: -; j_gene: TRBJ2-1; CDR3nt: TGTGCCAGCAGTGACTCCCCTAATGAGCAGTTCTTC; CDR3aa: CASSDSPNEQFF
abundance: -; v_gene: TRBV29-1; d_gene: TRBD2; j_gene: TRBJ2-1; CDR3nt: TGCAGCGCCGGGGGGTCCAATGAGCAGTTCTTC; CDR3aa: CSAGGSNEQFF
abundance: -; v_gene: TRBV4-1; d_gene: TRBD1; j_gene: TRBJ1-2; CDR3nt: TGCGCCTCCCGAGGGGGCAATGGCTACACCTTC; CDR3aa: CASRGGNGYTF
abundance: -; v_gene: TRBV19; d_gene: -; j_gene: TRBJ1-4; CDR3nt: TGTGCCAGTAGTATAGATGGGGGCAACCGGTGGCTGTTTTTT; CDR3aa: CASSIDGGNRWLFF
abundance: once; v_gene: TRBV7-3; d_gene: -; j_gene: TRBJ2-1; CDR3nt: TGTGCCAGCAGCTTGGCAGGGATGGATGAGCAGTTCTTC; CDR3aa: CASSLAGMDEQFF
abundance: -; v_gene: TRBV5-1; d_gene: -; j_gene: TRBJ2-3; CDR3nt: TGCGCCAGCAGCTTGCAGTCAGATACGCAGTATTTT; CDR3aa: CASSLQSDTQYF
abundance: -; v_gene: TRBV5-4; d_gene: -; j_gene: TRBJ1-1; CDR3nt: TGTGCCAGCAGTCACGGAACGGGGACTGAGGCTTTCTTT; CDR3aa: CASSHGTGTEAFF
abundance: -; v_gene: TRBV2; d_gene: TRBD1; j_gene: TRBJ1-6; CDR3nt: TGTGCCAGCAGTACCGGGACAGCAGGATCACCCCTCCACTTT; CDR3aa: CASSTGTAGSPLHF
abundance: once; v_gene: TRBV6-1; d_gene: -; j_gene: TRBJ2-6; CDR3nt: TGTGCCAGCAGTGAACTTCGCGGCTCTGGGGCCAACGTCCTGACTTTC; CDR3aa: CASSELRGSGANVLTF
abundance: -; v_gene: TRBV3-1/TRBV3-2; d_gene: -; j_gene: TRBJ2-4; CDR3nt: TGTGCCAGCAGCCAAGGTTCGGTAGCCAAAAACATTCAGTACTTC; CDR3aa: CASSQGSVAKNIQYF
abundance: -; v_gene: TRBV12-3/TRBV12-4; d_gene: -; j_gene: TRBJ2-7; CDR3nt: TGTGCCAGCAGTTTACGGGGAGAGCAGTACTTC; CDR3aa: CASSLRGEQYF
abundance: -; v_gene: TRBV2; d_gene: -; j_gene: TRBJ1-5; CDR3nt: TGTGCCAGCAGTGAAGAGGACTGGTCCCCGGTCGGGCAGCCCCAGCATTTT; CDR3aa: CASSEEDWSPVGQPQHF
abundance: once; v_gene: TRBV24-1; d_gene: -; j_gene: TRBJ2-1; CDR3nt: TGTGCCACCTCCCCTGGGCAGTACAATGAGCAGTTCTTC; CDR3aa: CATSPGQYNEQFF
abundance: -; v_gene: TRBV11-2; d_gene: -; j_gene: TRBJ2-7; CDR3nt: TGTGCCAGCAGCTTAGGTACGGACTCCCGGTTGGAGTACTTC; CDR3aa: CASSLGTDSRLEYF
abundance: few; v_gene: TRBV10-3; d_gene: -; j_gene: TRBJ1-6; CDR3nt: TGTGCCATCAGGGACAGCCACAATTCACCCCTCCACTTT; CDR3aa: CAIRDSHNSPLHF
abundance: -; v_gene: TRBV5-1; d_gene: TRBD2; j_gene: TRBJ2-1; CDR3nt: TGCGCCAGCAGCTTGGTGGGACTAGCGTACAATGAGCAGTTCTTC; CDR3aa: CASSLVGLAYNEQFF
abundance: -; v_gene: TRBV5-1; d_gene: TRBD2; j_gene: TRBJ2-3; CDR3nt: TGCGCCAGCAGCACCAGCGGACTAGCGAAGACAGATACGCAGTATTTT; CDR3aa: CASSTSGLAKTDTQYF
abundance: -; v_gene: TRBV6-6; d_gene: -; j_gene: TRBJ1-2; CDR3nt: TGTGCCAGCAGTTACAAGAGGCCGGAGAACTATGGCTACACCTTC; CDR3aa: CASSYKRPENYGYTF
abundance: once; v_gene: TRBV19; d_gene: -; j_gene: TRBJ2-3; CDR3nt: TGTGCCAGTAGACTGGGGGCTTTTACAGATACGCAGTATTTT; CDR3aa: CASRLGAFTDTQYF
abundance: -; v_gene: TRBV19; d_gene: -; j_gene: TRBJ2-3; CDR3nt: TGTGCCAGTAGTTTGCAGGACACCCTCGGGTCGGATACGCAGTATTTT; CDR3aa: CASSLQDTLGSDTQYF
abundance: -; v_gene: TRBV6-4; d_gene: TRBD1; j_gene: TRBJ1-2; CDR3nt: TGTGCCAGCAGTGCCCTAGAGGGGGCGGTCGGAGGCTACACCTTC; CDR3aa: CASSALEGAVGGYTF
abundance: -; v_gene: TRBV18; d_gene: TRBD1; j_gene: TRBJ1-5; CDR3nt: TGTGCCAGCTCGCTCGGGACAGGCATCAATCAGCCCCAGCATTTT; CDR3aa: CASSLGTGINQPQHF
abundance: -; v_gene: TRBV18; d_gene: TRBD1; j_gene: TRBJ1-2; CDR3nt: TGTGCCAGCTCACCACGAAACACACAGGGGCCCTATGGCTACACCTTC; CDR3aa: CASSPRNTQGPYGYTF
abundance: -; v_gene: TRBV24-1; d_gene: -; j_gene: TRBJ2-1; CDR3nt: TGTGCCACCAGTGATGCCCTCGGGTTCTACAATGAGCAGTTCTTC; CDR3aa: CATSDALGFYNEQFF
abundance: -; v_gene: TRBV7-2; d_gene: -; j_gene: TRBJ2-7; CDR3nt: TGTGCCAGCAGCTTAGGTGTCTTCGGCTCCTACGAGCAGTACTTC; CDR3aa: CASSLGVFGSYEQYF
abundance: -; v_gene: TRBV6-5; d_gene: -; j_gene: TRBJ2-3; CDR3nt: TGTGCCAGTCAAACAGGGCTTGGGGCAGATACGCAGTATTTT; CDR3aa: CASQTGLGADTQYF
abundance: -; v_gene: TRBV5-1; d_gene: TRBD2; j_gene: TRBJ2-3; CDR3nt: TGCGCCAGCAGCCCCACAGCGGGGTCCCCGACAGATACGCAGTATTTT; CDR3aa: CASSPTAGSPTDTQYF
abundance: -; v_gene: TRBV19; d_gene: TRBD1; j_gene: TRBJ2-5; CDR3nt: TGTGCCAGTAGCCAATCGGACAGGGGGCGGGAGACCCAGTACTTC; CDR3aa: CASSQSDRGRETQYF
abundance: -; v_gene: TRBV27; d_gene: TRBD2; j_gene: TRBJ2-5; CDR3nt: TGTGCCAGCAGGGGTGGACTAGCGGGAGAGACCCAGTACTTC; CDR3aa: CASRGGLAGETQYF
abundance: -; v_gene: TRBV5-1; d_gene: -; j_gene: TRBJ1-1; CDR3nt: TGCGCCAGCAGGGAGCAAGGGGCGTCGATGAACACTGAAGCTTTCTTT; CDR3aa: CASREQGASMNTEAFF
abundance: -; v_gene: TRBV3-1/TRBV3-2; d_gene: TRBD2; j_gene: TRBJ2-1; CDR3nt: TGTGCCAGCAGCCAAGCGGGATATAGCGGGGCTAGCTCCTACAATGAGCAGTTCTTC; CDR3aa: CASSQAGYSGASSYNEQFF
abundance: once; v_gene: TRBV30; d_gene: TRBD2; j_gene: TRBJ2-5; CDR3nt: TGTGCCTGGAGTGCCAGACTAGCGGGATTCCAAGAGACCCAGTACTTC; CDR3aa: CAWSARLAGFQETQYF
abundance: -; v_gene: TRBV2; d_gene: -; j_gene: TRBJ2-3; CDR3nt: TGTGCCAGCAGTGATCAAGGAACGGGAGCCACAGATACGCAGTATTTT; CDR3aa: CASSDQGTGATDTQYF
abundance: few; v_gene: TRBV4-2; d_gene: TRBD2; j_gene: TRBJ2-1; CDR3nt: TGTGCCAGCAGCCAGAGCGGGAGCTCCTACAATGAGCAGTTCTTC; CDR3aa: CASSQSGSSYNEQFF
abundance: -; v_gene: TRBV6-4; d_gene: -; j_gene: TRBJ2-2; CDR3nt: TGTGCCAGCAGTGACTCGAGAAGAGCGAACACCGGGGAGCTGTTTTTT; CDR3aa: CASSDSRRANTGELFF
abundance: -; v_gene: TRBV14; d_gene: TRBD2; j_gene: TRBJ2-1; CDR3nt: TGTGCCAGCAGCCAATTAGCGGGGGGGAAGTTCTTC; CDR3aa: CASSQLAGGKFF
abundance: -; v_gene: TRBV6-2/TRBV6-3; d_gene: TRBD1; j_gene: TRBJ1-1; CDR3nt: TGTGCCAGCAGTTACGGGACAGAGTCTTTCTTT; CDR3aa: CASSYGTESFF